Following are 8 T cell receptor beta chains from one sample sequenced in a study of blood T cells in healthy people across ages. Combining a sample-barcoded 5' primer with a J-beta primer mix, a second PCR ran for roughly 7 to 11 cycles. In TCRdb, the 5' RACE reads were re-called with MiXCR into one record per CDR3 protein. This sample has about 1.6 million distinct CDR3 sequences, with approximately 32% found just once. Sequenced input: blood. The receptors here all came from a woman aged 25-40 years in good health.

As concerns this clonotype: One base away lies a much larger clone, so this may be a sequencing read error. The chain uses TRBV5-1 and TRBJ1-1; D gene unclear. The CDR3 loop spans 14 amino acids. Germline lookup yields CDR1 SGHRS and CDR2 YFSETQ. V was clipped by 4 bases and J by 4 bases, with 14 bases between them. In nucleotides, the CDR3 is TGCGCCAGCAGCATGCGGACGGCGACCACTGAAGCTTTCTTT. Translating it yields CASSMRTATTEAFF.

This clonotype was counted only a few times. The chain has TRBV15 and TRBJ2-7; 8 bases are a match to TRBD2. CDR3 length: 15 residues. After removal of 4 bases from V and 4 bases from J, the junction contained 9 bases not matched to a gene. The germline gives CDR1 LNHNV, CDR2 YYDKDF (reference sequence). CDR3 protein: CATSKGRGVQYEQYF. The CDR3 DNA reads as TGTGCCACCAGCAAGGGGCGGGGGGTTCAATACGAGCAGTACTTC.

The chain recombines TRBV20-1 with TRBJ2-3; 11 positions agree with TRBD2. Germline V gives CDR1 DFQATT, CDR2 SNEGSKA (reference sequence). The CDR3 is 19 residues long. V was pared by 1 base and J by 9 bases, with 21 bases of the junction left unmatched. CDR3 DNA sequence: TGCAGTGCTAGAGGTTCTACTAGCGGGAGTATACTCCCTCCGAGGACGCAGTATTTT. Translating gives CSARGSTSGSILPPRTQYF.

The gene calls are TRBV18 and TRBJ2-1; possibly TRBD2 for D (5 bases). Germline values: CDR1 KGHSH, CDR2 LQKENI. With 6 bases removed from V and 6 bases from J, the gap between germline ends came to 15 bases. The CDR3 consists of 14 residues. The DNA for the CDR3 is TGTGCCAGCTCCGTGAATCTAGCTACCAATGAGCAGTTCTTC. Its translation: CASSVNLATNEQFF.

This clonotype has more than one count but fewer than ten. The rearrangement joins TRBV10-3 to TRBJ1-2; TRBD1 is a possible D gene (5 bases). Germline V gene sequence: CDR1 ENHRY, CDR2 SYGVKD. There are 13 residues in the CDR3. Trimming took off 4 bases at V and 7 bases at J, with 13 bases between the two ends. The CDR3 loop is CAISAGRERGYTF. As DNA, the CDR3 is TGTGCCATCAGTGCTGGCAGGGAACGTGGCTACACCTTC.

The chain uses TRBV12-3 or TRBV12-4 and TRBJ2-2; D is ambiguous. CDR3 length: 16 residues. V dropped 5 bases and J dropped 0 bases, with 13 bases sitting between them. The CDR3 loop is CASSPLYPANTGELFF. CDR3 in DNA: TGTGCCAGCAGTCCCCTATATCCGGCGAACACCGGGGAGCTGTTTTTT.

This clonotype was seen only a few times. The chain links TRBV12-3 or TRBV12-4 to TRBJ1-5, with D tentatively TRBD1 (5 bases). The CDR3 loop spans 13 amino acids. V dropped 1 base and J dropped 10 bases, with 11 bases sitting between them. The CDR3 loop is CASSLGDGLPQHF. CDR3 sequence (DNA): TGTGCCAGCAGTTTAGGGGACGGATTACCCCAGCATTTT.

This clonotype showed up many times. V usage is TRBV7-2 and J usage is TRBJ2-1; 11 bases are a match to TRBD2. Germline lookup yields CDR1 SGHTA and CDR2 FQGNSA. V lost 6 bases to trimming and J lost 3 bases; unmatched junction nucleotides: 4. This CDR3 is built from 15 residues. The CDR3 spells CASSYTSGGYNEQFF. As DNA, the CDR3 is TGTGCCAGCAGTTACACTAGCGGGGGCTACAATGAGCAGTTCTTC.